The rows below give T cell receptor beta chains drawn from one sample of a study of regulatory T cells in long-lasting Graves disease. Each CDR3 protein is one row after TCRdb ran MiXCR on the multiplex PCR reads. The sample lists about 540,000 distinct CDR3 sequences, about 14% seen once, with about 10% in the top ten. These data also featured in a second study, about T cells in Graves' hyperthyroidism and ophthalmopathy.

The sample consisted of peripheral blood mononuclear cells (PBMCs), taken at new diagnosis, from a patient treated with antithyroid drugs. These receptors were collected from a man younger than 40 with Graves disease. CDR3s include the opening cysteine and the closing phenylalanine or tryptophan. The D gene is left open where the match is weak. Clone size is given for some rows only: seen once, a few or many times, or a class if the clone is expanded.

V gene	clone size	J gene	D gene	CDR3 protein	CDR3 DNA
TRBV11-2	many	TRBJ1-2	.	CASTPGLNYGYTF	TGTGCCAGCACCCCCGGCCTTAACTATGGCTACACCTTC
TRBV3-1	few	TRBJ2-3	TRBD2	CASSQESGRAGFWDTQYF	TGTGCCAGCAGCCAAGAAAGCGGGAGGGCCGGTTTTTGGGATACGCAGTATTTT
TRBV29-1	many	TRBJ2-3	TRBD1	CSVFGQGVPYTDTQYF	TGCAGCGTTTTCGGACAGGGGGTACCCTACACAGATACGCAGTATTTT
TRBV3-1	.	TRBJ2-1	.	CASSSLEGGYNEQFF	TGTGCCAGCAGCTCGTTGGAGGGTGGCTACAATGAGCAGTTCTTC
TRBV5-1	many	TRBJ2-7	.	CASSWGTDYEQYF	TGCGCCAGCAGCTGGGGGACCGACTACGAGCAGTACTTC
TRBV2	many	TRBJ2-3	.	CASSETGGTQYF	TGTGCCAGCAGTGAAACCGGGGGTACGCAGTATTTT
TRBV20-1	few	TRBJ2-7	TRBD2	CSAESGGGTYEQYF	TGCAGTGCAGAAAGCGGGGGGGGCACCTACGAGCAGTACTTC
TRBV5-1	many	TRBJ2-7	TRBD2	CASSPPGLAHYEQYF	TGCGCCAGCAGCCCACCGGGACTAGCTCATTACGAGCAGTACTTC
TRBV29-1	many	TRBJ2-5	TRBD2	CSVGLAGGTQYF	TGCAGCGTGGGACTAGCGGGAGGGACCCAGTACTTC
TRBV6-1	.	TRBJ2-2	TRBD2	CASIYQREAGELFF	TGTGCCAGCATCTATCAGCGGGAAGCCGGGGAGCTGTTTTTT
TRBV10-3	many	TRBJ1-1	TRBD1	CAISPRGTVNTEAFF	TGTGCCATCAGTCCCCGGGGGACAGTGAACACTGAAGCTTTCTTT
TRBV20-1	many	TRBJ2-1	TRBD2	CSARTGLGGNEQFF	TGCAGTGCCAGGACGGGACTAGGGGGAAATGAGCAGTTCTTC
TRBV3-1	.	TRBJ2-2	TRBD1	CASSAQGRVGELFF	TGTGCCAGCAGCGCACAGGGGCGAGTCGGGGAGCTGTTTTTT
TRBV30	once	TRBJ2-5	TRBD2	CAYPNGAGGELF	TGTGCCTATCCGAACGGGGCGGGAGGGGAGCTCTTC
TRBV7-9	.	TRBJ2-3	.	CASSFSPGHTDTQYF	TGTGCCAGCAGCTTTTCCCCAGGGCACACAGATACGCAGTATTTT
TRBV4-2	.	TRBJ2-2	TRBD2	CASSQQTAGGPTGELFF	TGTGCCAGCAGCCAACAGACAGCGGGAGGGCCGACCGGGGAGCTGTTTTTT
TRBV15	many	TRBJ1-5	.	CATSRARVYEPQHF	TGTGCCACCAGCAGAGCCAGGGTCTATGAGCCCCAGCATTTT
TRBV7-2	many	TRBJ2-2	.	CASKGAGELFF	TGTGCCTCCAAGGGGGCCGGGGAGCTGTTTTTT
TRBV7-9	many	TRBJ2-3	TRBD2	CASSLASGSFGDTQYF	TGTGCCAGCAGCTTGGCTAGCGGGAGTTTCGGAGATACGCAGTATTTT
TRBV20-1	few	TRBJ1-4	.	CSASVVNEKLFF	TGCAGTGCTAGTGTCGTAAATGAAAAACTGTTTTTT
TRBV7-3	.	TRBJ2-1	TRBD1	CASSQGQGVGNEQFF	TGTGCCAGCAGCCAAGGACAGGGGGTTGGCAATGAGCAGTTCTTC
TRBV27	many	TRBJ2-7	TRBD2	CASSLFPSGANSYEQYF	TGTGCCAGCAGTTTATTCCCTAGCGGGGCTAACTCCTACGAGCAGTACTTC